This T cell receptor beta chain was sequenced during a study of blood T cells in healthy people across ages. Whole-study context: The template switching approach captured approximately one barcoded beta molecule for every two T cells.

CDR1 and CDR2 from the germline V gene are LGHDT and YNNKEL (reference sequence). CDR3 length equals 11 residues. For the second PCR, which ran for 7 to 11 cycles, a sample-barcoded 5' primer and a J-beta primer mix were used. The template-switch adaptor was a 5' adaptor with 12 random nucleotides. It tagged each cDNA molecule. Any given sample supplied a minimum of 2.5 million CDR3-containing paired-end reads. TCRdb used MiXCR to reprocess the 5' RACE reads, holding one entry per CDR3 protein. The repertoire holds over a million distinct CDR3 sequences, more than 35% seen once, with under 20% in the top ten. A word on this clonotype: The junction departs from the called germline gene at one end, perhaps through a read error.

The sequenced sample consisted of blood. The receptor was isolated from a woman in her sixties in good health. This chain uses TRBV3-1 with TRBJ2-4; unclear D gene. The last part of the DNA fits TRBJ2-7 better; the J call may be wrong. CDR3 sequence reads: CVSSRTYEQYF. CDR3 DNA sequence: TGTGTCAGCAGCCGAACTTACGAGCAGTACTTC.